The 30 T cell receptor beta chains below were found in one sample sequenced in a study of OX40 agonist ivuxolimab in advanced cancers. The table came from immunoSEQ multiplex PCR; TCRdb's copy has only in-frame clones and leaves some out. The table has 39,000 or so clones, roughly 89% seen once. The specimen was CD4+ or CD8+ T cells sorted from blood, collected in a trial of the OX40 agonist ivuxolimab. The receptors originated from an adult with an advanced solid tumor such as melanoma, head and neck, liver or kidney cancer.

CDR3 in DNA: TGTGCCAGCAGTTCGAAAGGACAGGGTTCAAACAATGAGCAGTTCTTC. The encoded protein is CASSSKGQGSNNEQFF. This sequence joins TRBV6-5 and TRBJ2-1, with 8 bases aligning to TRBD1. V was clipped by 4 bases and J by 5 bases; unmatched bases: 10. Germline V gene data show CDR1 as MNHEY and CDR2 as SVGAGI. This CDR3 contains 16 residues.

This clone was counted between two and nine times. The chain carries TRBV5-1 and TRBJ2-5, with 7 bases lining up with TRBD2. Looked up from germline, CDR1 is SGHRS and CDR2 is YFSETQ. J lost 5 bases, V lost 2 bases, and 9 bases had no gene match. The CDR3 length is 15 residues. The chain's CDR3 is CASSFKGLPGETQYF. Here the CDR3 DNA reads TGCGCCAGCAGCTTTAAGGGACTACCGGGGGAGACCCAGTACTTC.

V usage is TRBV7-2 and J usage is TRBJ2-5; 12 bases are shared with TRBD2. This CDR3 spans 16 amino acids. V was pared by 5 bases and J by 2 bases, with 6 bases of the junction left unmatched. CDR1 is SGHTA, CDR2 FQGNSA, per germline. CDR3 sequence: CASSPGGLAGQETQYF. The CDR3 DNA reads as TGTGCCAGCAGCCCAGGGGGACTAGCGGGTCAAGAGACCCAGTACTTC.

The rearrangement joins TRBV6-6 to TRBJ2-7; D may be TRBD1 (6 bases). Looked up from germline, CDR1 is MNHNY and CDR2 is SVGAGI (reference sequence). The germline V and J ends were trimmed by 6 bases and 7 bases, with 25 bases remaining between them. CDR3 length equals 16 residues. The CDR3 spells CASSRSGTPNRPEQYF. Written as DNA, the CDR3 is TGTGCCAGCAGCCGTTCCGGGACACCCAATCGTCCAGAGCAGTACTTC.

The chain employs TRBV19 and TRBJ2-3; perhaps D is TRBD1 or TRBD2 (5 bases each). V was clipped by 6 bases and J by 2 bases, with 24 bases between them. The CDR3 runs 18 residues. The germline V gene has CDR1 LNHDA and CDR2 SQIVND (reference sequence). The CDR3 DNA sequence: TGTGCCAGTAGCTCAATTCCGGGACGGATCCATCACACAGATACGCAGTATTTT. It translates to CASSSIPGRIHHTDTQYF.

The V gene is TRBV6-4, the J gene TRBJ2-3; 8 bases fit TRBD1. The CDR3 consists of 16 residues. Germline V gene data show CDR1 as MRHNA and CDR2 as SNTAGT. With 2 bases clipped from V and 0 bases from J, the junction kept 4 bases outside the gene matches. The CDR3 DNA follows: TGTGCCAGCAGTGACCGAGGACAGGGAAGCACAGATACGCAGTATTTT. It codes for CASSDRGQGSTDTQYF.

The chain combines TRBV29-1 with TRBJ2-7; maybe TRBD1 (6 bases). This CDR3 region has 15 residues. The V and J ends lost 1 base and 2 bases respectively, with 15 bases between them. Germline values: CDR1 SQVTM, CDR2 ANQGSEA. The CDR3 sequence: CSVEAPGQHAYEQYF. CDR3 DNA sequence: TGCAGCGTTGAAGCACCCGGACAGCATGCCTACGAGCAGTACTTC.

The V gene is TRBV5-1, the J gene TRBJ1-3, with D uncertain. The CDR3 totals 14 residues. The germline V and J ends were trimmed by 2 bases and 4 bases, with 10 bases remaining between them. The germline V gene encodes CDR1 SGHRS and CDR2 YFSETQ. Here the CDR3 reads CASSFTSKGNTIYF. The CDR3 nucleotides are TGCGCCAGCAGCTTTACGTCGAAGGGAAACACCATATATTTT.

This clone was seen more than once but under ten times. J is TRBJ1-1 and V is TRBV7-9; D is uncertain. The V gene's germline CDR1 is SEHNR and CDR2 FQNEAQ (reference sequence). The CDR3 consists of 15 residues. The V and J ends lost 2 bases and 1 base respectively, with 11 bases between them. CDR3 region: CASSLRSGSNTEAFF. The DNA of the CDR3 is TGTGCCAGCAGCTTAAGGTCAGGATCGAACACTGAAGCTTTCTTT.

The chain has TRBV19 and TRBJ2-7; D not certain. Germline-derived CDR1 and CDR2 are LNHDA and SQIVND (reference sequence). The germline V and J ends were trimmed by 3 bases and 2 bases, with 17 bases remaining between them. The CDR3 runs 16 residues. CDR3 nucleotides: TGTGCCAGTAGTATGAACAACATAGGCGGAACCTACGAGCAGTACTTC. Translating gives CASSMNNIGGTYEQYF.

The CDR3 sequence: CASRTISGGSDYGYTF. The CDR3 DNA is TGTGCCAGCAGGACAATCTCAGGGGGCTCCGACTATGGCTACACCTTC. This rearrangement joins TRBV28 to TRBJ1-2, with TRBD1 matching 8 bases. Looked up from germline, CDR1 is MDHEN and CDR2 is SYDVKM. This CDR3 has 16 amino acids. Unmatched junction bases numbered 12, after V lost 6 bases and J lost 3 bases.

This chain links TRBV7-3 with TRBJ2-1; TRBD2 matches at 11 bases. The CDR3 is made up of 15 amino acids. V lost 3 bases, J lost 4 bases, and 2 bases stayed unmatched. Germline CDR1 SGHTA, CDR2 FQGTGA. CDR3 amino acids: CASSFVAGGYNEQFF. The CDR3, as DNA: TGTGCCAGCAGCTTCGTAGCGGGGGGGTACAATGAGCAGTTCTTC. Filled out from reference TRBV7-3 and TRBJ2-1, the complete variable domain reads GAGVSQTPSNKVTEKGKYVELRCDPISGHTALYWYRQSLGQGPEFLIYFQGTGAADDSGLPNDRFFAVRPEGSVSTLKIQRTERGDSAVYLCASSFVAGGYNEQFFGPGTRLTVL.

The CDR3 DNA sequence: TGTGCCTCAGGGGGGTCTGGAAACACCATATATTTT. Protein product: CASGGSGNTIYF. This chain links TRBV19 with TRBJ1-3, with 7 bases that match TRBD1. Germline V gives CDR1 LNHDA, CDR2 SQIVND (reference sequence). CDR3 length equals 12 residues. Trimming at V came to 11 bases and at J to 1 base, leaving 2 bases not matched to a gene.

As DNA, the CDR3 is TGTGCCAGTAGTAGACAGGGGATTGAGCCCCAGCATTTT. As protein: CASSRQGIEPQHF. The chain couples TRBV19 to TRBJ1-5; 8 bases fit TRBD1. The CDR3 contains 13 residues. V lost 4 bases and J lost 8; bases outside the gene matches: 4. Looked up from germline, CDR1 is LNHDA and CDR2 is SQIVND (reference sequence).

The chain links TRBV11-1 to TRBJ2-7; TRBD1 is a possible D gene (6 bases). Germline values: CDR1 SGHAT, CDR2 FQDESV (reference sequence). With 5 bases removed from V and 5 bases from J, the gap between germline ends came to 16 bases. The CDR3 has 14 amino acids. The CDR3 region is CASSPRPGAHEQYF. CDR3 DNA sequence: TGTGCCAGCAGCCCCCGCCCAGGGGCGCACGAGCAGTACTTC.

The chain has TRBV7-8 and TRBJ1-5; perhaps TRBD1 as D (5 bases). CDR1 SGHVS and CDR2 FQNEAQ come from the germline V gene. V lost 1 base, J lost 7 bases, and 14 bases lay in between. The CDR3 is 15 amino acids. The CDR3: CASSLEFGGRQPQHF. In nucleotides, the CDR3 is TGTGCCAGCAGCTTAGAGTTTGGGGGTAGGCAGCCCCAGCATTTT. Based on the CDR3 plus reference TRBV7-8 and TRBJ1-5, the full variable domain is GAGVSQSPRYKVAKRGQDVALRCDPISGHVSLFWYQQALGQGPEFLTYFQNEAQLDKSGLPSDRFFAERPEGSVSTLKIQRTQQEDSAVYLCASSLEFGGRQPQHFGDGTRLSIL.

V is TRBV4-1 and J is TRBJ2-3; D not certain. The CDR3 is made up of 18 amino acids. Trimming removed 0 bases at V and 4 bases at J, with 20 bases between. The germline V gene has CDR1 MGHRA and CDR2 YSYEKL. CDR3 bases: TGCGCCAGCAGCCAAGAGTGGGGTCGGTCGGGCCTCGCAGATACGCAGTATTTT. The encoded protein is CASSQEWGRSGLADTQYF.

The chain has TRBV6-6 and TRBJ2-3; D ambiguous. This CDR3 spans 14 amino acids. V gave up 0 bases and J gave up 2 bases, with 6 bases separating them. CDR1 is MNHNY and CDR2 is SVGAGI in the germline V gene (reference sequence). The CDR3 bases are TGTGCCAGCAGTTACTCCCCCTACACAGATACGCAGTATTTT. As protein: CASSYSPYTDTQYF.

The chain combines TRBV6-1 with TRBJ1-3; tentatively, D is TRBD1 (5 bases). Germline assignment: CDR1 MNHNS and CDR2 SASEGT. CDR3 length: 16 amino acids. V shed 2 bases and J shed 0 bases, with 11 bases lying between them. The chain's CDR3 is CASSEHTGSSGNTIYF. The CDR3, as DNA: TGTGCCAGCAGTGAACACACAGGCAGCTCTGGAAACACCATATATTTT.

V and J are TRBV5-1 and TRBJ2-2, with unresolved D. Germline V gene lookup returns CDR1 SGHRS and CDR2 YFSETQ. The CDR3 is made up of 14 amino acids. V was pared by 3 bases and J by 4 bases, with 10 bases between. The CDR3 region is CASSYEYGTGELFF. CDR3 nucleotide sequence: TGCGCCAGCAGCTACGAATACGGCACCGGGGAGCTGTTTTTT. Looking up the rest from reference TRBV5-1 and TRBJ2-2 gives the full variable domain: KAGVTQTPRYLIKTRGQQVTLSCSPISGHRSVSWYQQTPGQGLQFLFEYFSETQRNKGNFPGRFSGRQFSNSRSEMNVSTLELGDSALYLCASSYEYGTGELFFGEGSRLTVL.

This clone was found once. The V and J genes are TRBV18 and TRBJ2-5; D not certain. The CDR3 covers 13 residues. Between the trimmed V and J ends, which lost 1 base and 5 bases, there was a span of 8 bases. Germline V gene lookup returns CDR1 KGHSH and CDR2 LQKENI. In DNA form, the CDR3 reads TGTGCCAGCTCACCACTACGTAAGGAGACCCAGTACTTC. It translates to CASSPLRKETQYF.

The chain recombines TRBV23-1 with TRBJ2-6; D is perhaps TRBD2 (6 bases). TRBV23-1 is designated an ORF whose function remains uncertain. The CDR3 has 19 amino acids. The V gene lost 6 bases and the J gene lost 0 bases, with 21 bases spanning the gap. The DNA of the CDR3 is TGCGCCAGCAGCCAAAGGCGGGGTGGCAGAAGCTCTGGGGCCAACGTCCTGACTTTC. Translation gives CASSQRRGGRSSGANVLTF.

This clone was detected only a few times. The genes are TRBV19 and TRBJ1-5; no clear D. CDR3 length: 12 residues. Germline CDR1 is LNHDA and CDR2 is SQIVND (reference sequence). The V end lost 4 bases, the J end lost 5 bases, and 6 bases lay between the germline ends. The CDR3: CASSNHDQPQHF. The DNA for the CDR3 is TGTGCCAGTAGTAACCATGATCAGCCCCAGCATTTT.

The gene calls are TRBV5-1 and TRBJ2-7; D not certain. The V end was cut by 0 bases, the J end by 4 bases, with 8 bases between. Germline V gene lookup returns CDR1 SGHRS and CDR2 YFSETQ. CDR3 length: 13 residues. The CDR3 region has the DNA TGCGCCAGCAGCTTGGTGATGAGTTACGAGCAGTACTTC. As protein: CASSLVMSYEQYF.

This clone was recorded once. In DNA form, the CDR3 reads TGTGTCAGAAGCTTTAGGGGGGCTGGAAACACCATATATTTT. Its protein product is CVRSFRGAGNTIYF. This rearrangement joins TRBV7-5 to TRBJ1-3. TRBV7-5 is tagged as a pseudogene. The CDR3 has 14 residues.

The V call is TRBV5-1, the J call TRBJ2-7, with 7 bases that match TRBD2. This CDR3 has 17 amino acids. Looked up from germline, CDR1 is SGHRS and CDR2 is YFSETQ. Losses at the gene ends were 2 bases for V and 4 bases for J; bases not matched to a gene: 15. CDR3: CASSLSGTGRGGYEQYF. The CDR3 nucleotides read TGCGCCAGCAGCTTAAGCGGGACTGGGCGAGGTGGTTACGAGCAGTACTTC.

The chain combines TRBV7-9 with TRBJ1-1; 7 nucleotides agree with TRBD1. The germline V gene encodes CDR1 SEHNR and CDR2 FQNEAQ (reference sequence). This CDR3 has 15 residues. With 3 bases clipped from V and 4 bases from J, the junction kept 8 bases outside the gene matches. The CDR3 protein is CASSFEGALVTEAFF. CDR3 nucleotides: TGTGCCAGCAGCTTCGAGGGGGCGCTCGTCACTGAAGCTTTCTTT. Full variable domain (remainder filled in from reference TRBV7-9 and TRBJ1-1): DTGVSQNPRHKITKRGQNVTFRCDPISEHNRLYWYRQTLGQGPEFLTYFQNEAQLEKSRLLSDRFSAERPKGSFSTLEIQRTEQGDSAMYLCASSFEGALVTEAFFGQGTRLTVV.

CDR3 nucleotide sequence: TGCGCCAGCAGCTTGTTCGGGTACCAAGAGACCCAGTACTTC. Encoded protein: CASSLFGYQETQYF. The gene calls are TRBV5-1 and TRBJ2-5; D is ambiguous. This CDR3 is built from 14 residues. Trimming pared 1 base from V and 0 bases from J, leaving 7 bases between. Germline loops: CDR1 SGHRS, CDR2 YFSETQ.

The CDR3: CASSNTLPLHF. The CDR3 nucleotides are TGTGCCAGCAGCAATACCCTACCCCTCCACTTT. The chain links TRBV7-9 to TRBJ1-6, with unresolved D. Germline CDR1 reads SEHNR; CDR2 reads FQNEAQ (reference sequence). V was shortened by 5 bases and J by 12 bases, with 8 bases between the two germline ends. The CDR3 is made up of 11 amino acids.

The CDR3 DNA reads TGTGCCAGCAGTGACAGGACAGGGAGTATGGGGACCCAGTACTTC. As protein: CASSDRTGSMGTQYF. This sequence joins TRBV2 and TRBJ2-5; TRBD1 matches 8 bases. With V trimmed by 3 bases and J by 7 bases, 10 bases remained unmatched. In germline, CDR1 is SNHLY, CDR2 FYNNEI. The length of the CDR3 is 15 residues.